The clone carrying this TCR beta chain was detected only a few times. What it binds is not known. Four subsets defined by CD45RA and CD27 were sorted after CD3, CD4, CD8 and live/dead staining. These data are taken from a study of naive and memory T cell subsets. Study-level findings and limits: The power law exponent of TCR abundance differed between naive and memory cells. In CD4 and CD8 cells, diversity dropped from naive through EMRA. There was no ground truth to check naive and memory subset results. Especially in CD8 cells, naive repertoires contained a few larger clonotypes, possibly CD45RA-re-expressing memory cells.

This CDR3 spans 10 amino acids. The V gene lost 5 bases and the J gene lost 13 bases, with 6 bases spanning the gap. Germline V gene sequence: CDR1 LGHNA, CDR2 YSLEER. The beta constant-region primer was an equimolar mix of two oligonucleotides covering TRBC1 and TRBC2. The ligated cDNA underwent four PCR rounds using SP2 and nested alpha and beta constant-region primers. TCRdb re-derived calls from the UMI-ligation and nested PCR reads in MiXCR, one entry per CDR3 protein. Here the sample spans roughly 100,000 distinct CDR3 sequences, about 14% being singletons. The sequencing sample was made of naive CD8+ T cells from blood. The clonotype originates from a human donor in good health. The genes are TRBV4-3 and TRBJ1-6; D is uncertain. The CDR3 loop is CASSYLPLHF. CDR3 nucleotides: TGCGCCAGCAGCTACCTGCCCCTCCACTTT.